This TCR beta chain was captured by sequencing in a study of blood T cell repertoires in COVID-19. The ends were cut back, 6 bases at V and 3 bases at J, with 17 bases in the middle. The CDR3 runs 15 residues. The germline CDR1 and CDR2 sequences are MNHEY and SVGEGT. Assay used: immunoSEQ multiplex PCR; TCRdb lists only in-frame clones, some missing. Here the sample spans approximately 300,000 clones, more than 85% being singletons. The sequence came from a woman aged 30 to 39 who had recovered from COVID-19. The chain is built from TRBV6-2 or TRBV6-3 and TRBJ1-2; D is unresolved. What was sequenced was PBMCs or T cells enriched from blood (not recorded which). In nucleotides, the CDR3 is TGTGCCAGCAGCCTAGCGAGGGCTGGCGACTATGGCTACACCTTC. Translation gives CASSLARAGDYGYTF.